The clone carrying this TCR beta chain was counted between two and nine times. This sample is drawn from a study of blood T cell repertoires in COVID-19. Looking at the study overall: There were acute and convalescent COVID-19 samples, and they came from the United States, Italy and Spain. T cells, B-cell-depleted T cells, or PBMCs supplied cDNA or gDNA.

One Seattle source followed patients from active infection through their disease course. In the source study's methods: Estimation of nucleated cell counts relied on the amplification of reference gene primers. The repertoire was sequenced with immunoSEQ multiplex PCR; TCRdb's copy has only in-frame clones and lacks some. The V and J calls and clone size were taken over from that table, and D and trimming were inferred from the DNA. The repertoire includes 55,000 to 65,000 clones, roughly nine tenths of them detected once, and less than 50% sits in the top ten. Trimming took off 5 bases at V and 5 bases at J, with 15 bases between the two ends. The length of the CDR3 is 15 residues. Looked up from germline, CDR1 is MNHEY and CDR2 is SVGAGI.

What was sequenced was peripheral blood. The origin of this receptor is a woman aged 60-70 years with COVID-19, enrolled during active disease. The chain links TRBV6-5 to TRBJ2-2, with D possibly matching TRBD2 (6 bases). The CDR3, as DNA: TGTGCCAGCAGTCCTCCTGCAGGGAGGACCGGGGAGCTGTTTTTT. This sequence encodes CASSPPAGRTGELFF.